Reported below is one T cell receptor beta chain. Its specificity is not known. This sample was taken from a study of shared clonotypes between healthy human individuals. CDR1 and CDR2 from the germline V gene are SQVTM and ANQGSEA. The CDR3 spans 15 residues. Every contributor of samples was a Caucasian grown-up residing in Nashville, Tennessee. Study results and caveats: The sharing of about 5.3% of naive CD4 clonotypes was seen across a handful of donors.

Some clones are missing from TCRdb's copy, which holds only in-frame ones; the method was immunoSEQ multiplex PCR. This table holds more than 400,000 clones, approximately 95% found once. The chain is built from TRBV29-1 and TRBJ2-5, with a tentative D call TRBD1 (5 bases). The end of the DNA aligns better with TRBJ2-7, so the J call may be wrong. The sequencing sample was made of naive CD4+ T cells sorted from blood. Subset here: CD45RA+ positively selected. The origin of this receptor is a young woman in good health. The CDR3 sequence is CSVRKGQAFFYEQYF. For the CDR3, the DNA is TGCAGCGTCCGGAAGGGGCAGGCCTTCTTTTACGAGCAGTACTTC.